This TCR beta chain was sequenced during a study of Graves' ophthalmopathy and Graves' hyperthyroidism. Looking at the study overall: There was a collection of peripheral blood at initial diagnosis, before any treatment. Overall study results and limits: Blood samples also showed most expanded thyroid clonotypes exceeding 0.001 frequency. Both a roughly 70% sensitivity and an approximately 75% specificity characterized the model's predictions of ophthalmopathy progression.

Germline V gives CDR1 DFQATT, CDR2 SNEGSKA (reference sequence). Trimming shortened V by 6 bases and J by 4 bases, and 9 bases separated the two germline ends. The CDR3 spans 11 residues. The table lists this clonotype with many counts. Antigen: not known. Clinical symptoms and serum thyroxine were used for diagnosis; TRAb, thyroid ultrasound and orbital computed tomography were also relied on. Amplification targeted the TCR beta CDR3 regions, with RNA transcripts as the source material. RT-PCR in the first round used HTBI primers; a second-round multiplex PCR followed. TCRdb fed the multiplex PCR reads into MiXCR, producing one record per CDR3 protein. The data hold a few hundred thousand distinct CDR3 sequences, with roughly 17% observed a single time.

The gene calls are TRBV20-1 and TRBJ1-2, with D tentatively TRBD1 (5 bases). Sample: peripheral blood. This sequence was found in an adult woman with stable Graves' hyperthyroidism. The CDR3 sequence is CSAQGSYGYTF. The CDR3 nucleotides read TGCAGTGCGCAGGGAAGCTATGGCTACACCTTC.